Each of the 8 T cell receptor beta chains below was sequenced from the same sample in a study of T cell responses to AZD1222 COVID-19 vaccine. Clones were sequenced by immunoSEQ multiplex PCR, and TCRdb holds only the in-frame ones, with some missing. The table lists about 120,000 clones, over 75% of them singletons. Sequenced material: peripheral blood, taken 28 days after the second dose of the MenACWY control vaccine. These receptors were collected from an adult who received the MenACWY meningococcal vaccine as a control.

The V and J genes are TRBV25-1 and TRBJ2-3, with TRBD2 matching 8 bases. After removal of 4 bases from V and 0 bases from J, the junction contained 9 bases not matched to a gene. The CDR3 contains 17 residues. Germline loops: CDR1 MGHDK, CDR2 SYGVNS. CDR3 nucleotides: TGTGCCAGCAGTGGAGGAGGGCTAGCGGGTAGCACAGATACGCAGTATTTT. Translating gives CASSGGGLAGSTDTQYF.

The gene calls are TRBV18 and TRBJ2-7, with 7 bases identical to TRBD2. The CDR3 is made up of 14 amino acids. Per the germline V gene, CDR1 is KGHSH and CDR2 is LQKENI. The junction had 5 bases not matched to a gene; V was cut back by 4 bases and J by 2 bases. The CDR3 sequence is CASSHSGTTYEQYF. DNA of the CDR3: TGTGCCAGCTCACACAGCGGGACGACCTACGAGCAGTACTTC.

The rearrangement links TRBV7-9 to TRBJ1-2; tentatively, D is TRBD1 (6 bases). Germline values: CDR1 SEHNR, CDR2 FQNEAQ (reference sequence). The CDR3 totals 18 residues. Trimming stripped 6 bases from V and 3 bases from J, with 26 bases between. The CDR3 loop is CASRPSRIGGGSDYGYTF. Here the CDR3 DNA reads TGTGCCAGCAGACCTAGCCGTATAGGGGGGGGCTCCGACTATGGCTACACCTTC. Drawing the rest from reference TRBV7-9 and TRBJ1-2, the complete variable domain is DTGVSQNPRHKITKRGQNVTFRCDPISEHNRLYWYRQTLGQGPEFLTYFQNEAQLEKSRLLSDRFSAERPKGSFSTLEIQRTEQGDSAMYLCASRPSRIGGGSDYGYTFGSGTRLTVV.

The chain employs TRBV14 and TRBJ2-2; 8 bases are a match to TRBD2. Germline CDR1 and CDR2: SGHDN and FVKESK. The CDR3 has 16 amino acids. Unmatched junction bases numbered 7, after V lost 5 bases and J lost 2 bases. CDR3 sequence reads: CASSTQGLVNTGELFF. CDR3 in DNA: TGTGCCAGCAGCACACAGGGACTAGTTAACACCGGGGAGCTGTTTTTT.

The chain recombines TRBV19 with TRBJ1-5; no reliable D call. This CDR3 has 13 residues. From germline, CDR1 is LNHDA and CDR2 SQIVND (reference sequence). Trimming stripped 7 bases from V and 0 bases from J, with 7 bases between. CDR3 DNA sequence: TGTGCCAGTACCCCGGGTAGCAATCAGCCCCAGCATTTT. Translating it yields CASTPGSNQPQHF.

This chain uses TRBV19 with TRBJ1-5; perhaps TRBD1 as D (6 bases). This CDR3 comprises 15 residues. V lost 5 bases to trimming and J lost 3 bases, with 14 bases between them. Germline loops: CDR1 LNHDA, CDR2 SQIVND (reference sequence). In nucleotides, the CDR3 is TGTGCCAGTAGTGTCCGGACAGTACCCAATCAGCCCCAGCATTTT. This codes for CASSVRTVPNQPQHF.

The chain uses TRBV19 and TRBJ2-1, with 11 bases identical to TRBD2. This CDR3 comprises 16 residues. From germline, CDR1 is LNHDA and CDR2 SQIVND (reference sequence). Losses at the gene ends were 5 bases for V and 2 bases for J; bases not matched to a gene: 5. The CDR3 loop is CASSAIAGGPYNEQFF. CDR3 DNA sequence: TGTGCCAGTAGTGCCATAGCGGGAGGGCCCTACAATGAGCAGTTCTTC.

The chain recombines TRBV5-1 with TRBJ2-7; D may match TRBD1 or TRBD2 (6 bases each). CDR3 length equals 16 residues. The ends were cut back, 1 base at V and 2 bases at J, with 16 bases in the middle. Germline-derived CDR1 and CDR2 are SGHRS and YFSETQ. CDR3 protein: CASSLWVWGATYEQYF. The CDR3 bases are TGCGCCAGCAGCTTGTGGGTGTGGGGGGCCACCTACGAGCAGTACTTC.